This T cell receptor (beta chain) originates from a study of T cells in Graves' hyperthyroidism and ophthalmopathy. Regarding the study as a whole: Progression to ophthalmopathy was predicted a median of 6.5 months early.

Trimming shortened V by 6 bases and J by 4 bases, and 27 bases separated the two germline ends. The CDR3 contains 18 residues. Regarding this clonotype: The antigen remains undetermined.

Researchers amplified the TCR beta CDR3 regions from RNA transcripts. In the first-round RT-PCR of the TCR CDR3, the HTBI primer set was used. TCRdb reprocessed the multiplex PCR reads via MiXCR and lists one record per CDR3 protein. The sample comprises around 340,000 distinct CDR3 sequences, roughly a fifth of which are singletons, and over 45% rests with the top ten. The sequence derives from a woman aged 45 to 65 with Graves' hyperthyroidism. The gene calls are TRBV12-3 or TRBV12-4 and TRBJ1-2; D may be TRBD1 (6 bases). Sequences were obtained from blood. CDR3 residues: CASRGGAGTRRDPYGYTF. Here the CDR3 DNA reads TGTGCCAGCAGGGGTGGGGCAGGGACAAGACGGGACCCCTATGGCTACACCTTC.